The 20 T cell receptor beta chains in this list originate from one sample, sequenced in a study of blood T cells in healthy people across ages (dated by TCRdb to between 2015 and 2016). Library method: 5' RACE. TCRdb lists the instrument as Illumina HiSeq 2500. A second roughly 7 to 12 cycle PCR used a sample-barcoded 5' primer and a J-beta primer mix. TCRdb cleaned the public reads at Q25 with fastp, built clones with MiXCR and kept in-frame beta chains. Rows are unified per CDR3 protein, each entry keeping the most common DNA and genes. The sample profile shows hundreds of thousands of distinct CDR3 sequences; around 52% of them were found once. The top ten clones comprise approximately 13% of the sample. Sequenced sample: blood. These receptors were taken from a woman of 80 years or more in good health.

This clonotype showed up many times. A much more abundant neighbour one base away suggests this may be a read error. V gene TRBV6-5 combines with J gene TRBJ2-5, with D possibly being TRBD2 (6 bases). The CDR3 contains 14 residues. Germline CDR1 reads MNHEY; CDR2 reads SVGAGI. V was trimmed by 3 bases and J by 11 bases, leaving 19 bases between them. DNA for the CDR3: TGTGCCAGCAGTTATGATAGCGGAGGACATGAGCAGTACTTC. Translating gives CASSYDSGGHEQYF.

There are many counts of this clonotype. The CDR3 region is CASSLGVWGTDTQYF. Here the CDR3 DNA reads TGCGCCAGCAGCTTAGGGGTGTGGGGCACAGATACGCAGTATTTT. The V and J genes are TRBV5-1 and TRBJ2-3; D is possibly TRBD1 (5 bases). V gave up 2 bases and J gave up 1 base, with 11 bases separating them. This CDR3 is 15 amino acids long. Per the germline V gene, CDR1 is SGHRS and CDR2 is YFSETQ.

This clonotype occurred many times. A clone one base away is much larger, so this may be a read error. This chain connects TRBV6-6 to TRBJ1-6; D gene unclear. The V gene's germline CDR1 is MNHNY and CDR2 SVGAGI (reference sequence). This CDR3 comprises 16 residues. DNA of the CDR3: TGTGCCAGCAGTTACTCTGGTGGCAACCTTAATTCACCCCCCCACTTT. It yields the protein CASSYSGGNLNSPPHF.

At least ten counts were recorded for this clonotype. This sequence joins TRBV5-1 and TRBJ2-1, with 9 bases fitting TRBD1. Losses at the gene ends were 4 bases for V and 4 bases for J; bases not matched to a gene: 9. Germline V gene data show CDR1 as SGHRS and CDR2 as YFSETQ. This CDR3 spans 16 amino acids. The CDR3 sequence: CASSISPGTGYNEQFF. CDR3 in DNA: TGCGCCAGCAGCATCTCTCCCGGGACAGGGTACAATGAGCAGTTCTTC.

This clonotype was counted once. A much larger clone lies a single base off, so this may be a read error. The chain recombines TRBV5-1 with TRBJ2-7; 7 bases match TRBD1. This CDR3 contains 15 residues. Per the germline V gene, CDR1 is SGHRS and CDR2 is YFSETQ. Here the CDR3 reads CASGLQGWGFNEQYF. In nucleotides, the CDR3 is TGCGCCAGCGGCTTACAGGGGTGGGGTTTCAACGAGCAGTACTTC.

The chain has TRBV3-1 and TRBJ2-1; TRBD2 matches at 8 bases. This CDR3 is built from 15 residues. The germline CDR1 and CDR2 sequences are LGHDT and YNNKEL (reference sequence). V shed 4 bases, J shed 6 bases, and the junction held 8 bases outside the gene matches. The CDR3 DNA reads as TGTGCCAGCAGCCGGGGACTAGGGGTGACCAATGAGCAGTTCTTC. Its protein product is CASSRGLGVTNEQFF.

There are a few counts of this clonotype. V and J are TRBV5-1 and TRBJ1-5; D unresolved. The CDR3 spans 14 residues. V lost 4 bases and J 3 bases, leaving 11 bases between the germline ends. Germline V lookup: CDR1 SGHRS, CDR2 YFSETQ. The CDR3 DNA follows: TGCGCCAGCAGCGTGGTTGGGGACAATCAGCCCCAGCATTTT. The encoded protein is CASSVVGDNQPQHF.

Many counts were recorded for this clonotype. This sequence joins TRBV29-1 and TRBJ2-3; 14 bases line up with TRBD2. The V gene end was trimmed by 6 bases and the J gene end by 4 bases; junction bases not matched to a gene: 6. The CDR3 contains 15 residues. Germline lookup yields CDR1 SQVTM and CDR2 ANQGSEA. The CDR3: CSVTSGRAYSDTQYF. The CDR3 DNA reads TGCAGCGTGACTAGCGGGAGGGCCTATTCAGATACGCAGTATTTT.

The V gene is TRBV12-3 or TRBV12-4, the J gene TRBJ1-6; no clear D gene. The V end was cut by 3 bases, the J end by 7 bases, with 13 bases between. There are 15 residues in the CDR3. CDR3 loop: CASSFGQANNSPLHF. CDR3 coding DNA: TGTGCCAGCAGTTTTGGGCAGGCCAACAATTCACCCCTCCACTTT.

As regards this clonotype: A much more abundant neighbour one base away suggests this may be a read error. The rearrangement links TRBV7-9 to TRBJ2-1, with a weak D call TRBD2 (7 bases). The last part of the DNA fits TRBJ2-7 better; the J call may be wrong. This CDR3 is built from 14 residues. Per the germline V gene, CDR1 is SEHNR and CDR2 is FQNEAQ (reference sequence). This CDR3 is CASSRGATYNEQYF. CDR3 sequence (DNA): TGTGCCAGCAGCCGGGGGGCGACCTACAATGAGCAGTACTTC.

The chain is built from TRBV18 and TRBJ2-7; 12 bases line up with TRBD2. J gave up 5 bases and V 4 bases, and 6 bases lay outside the gene matches. Germline CDR1 and CDR2: KGHSH and LQKENI. The CDR3 is made up of 15 amino acids. The CDR3 protein is CASSQRTSGIDEQYF. The CDR3 region has the DNA TGTGCCAGCTCACAAAGGACTAGCGGGATCGACGAGCAGTACTTC. Combining the CDR3 with reference TRBV18 and TRBJ2-7 gives the whole variable domain NAGVMQNPRHLVRRRGQEARLRCSPMKGHSHVYWYRQLPEEGLKFMVYLQKENIIDESGMPKERFSAEFPKEGPSILRIQQVVRGDSAAYFCASSQRTSGIDEQYFGPGTRLTVT.

V gene TRBV29-1 combines with J gene TRBJ2-1; TRBD1 is a possible D gene (6 bases). The V end lost 0 bases, the J end lost 7 bases, and 16 bases lay between the germline ends. This CDR3 comprises 15 residues. Per the germline V gene, CDR1 is SQVTM and CDR2 is ANQGSEA. The CDR3 DNA follows: TGCAGCGTTGAAGAGATAGGGGTTGGACAGAATGAGCAGTTCTTC. Its translation is CSVEEIGVGQNEQFF.

This clonotype has at least ten counts. This chain connects TRBV5-1 to TRBJ2-1; possibly TRBD2 for D (5 bases). The CDR3 is 13 residues long. V was clipped by 5 bases and J by 6 bases, with 12 bases between them. Germline V CDR1 and CDR2: SGHRS, YFSETQ. Here the CDR3 reads CASSTVRGNEQFF. In DNA, the CDR3 is TGCGCCAGCAGTACCGTTCGGGGCAATGAGCAGTTCTTC.

The genes are TRBV27 and TRBJ2-3, with 7 bases matching TRBD2. The CDR3 has 14 amino acids. The trim removed 4 bases at V and 4 bases at J, leaving 5 bases unmatched. Per germline, CDR1 MNHEY and CDR2 SMNVEV (reference sequence). The CDR3 loop reads CASSSQAGSDTQYF. The CDR3 DNA sequence: TGTGCCAGCAGTTCCCAAGCGGGGTCAGATACGCAGTATTTT.

Regarding this clonotype: A clone one base away is much larger, so this may be a read error. The genes are TRBV12-3 or TRBV12-4 and TRBJ2-1; 7 positions agree with TRBD2. The better agreement between TRBJ2-7 and the DNA end casts doubt on the J call. The CDR3 length is 14 residues. The CDR3 region is CASSGGGSYNEQYF. The CDR3 DNA reads TGTGCCAGCAGTGGGGGGGGATCCTACAATGAGCAGTACTTC.

This clonotype has at least ten counts. The chain has TRBV5-1 and TRBJ2-1, with TRBD2 as a possible D gene (5 bases). Per germline, CDR1 SGHRS and CDR2 YFSETQ. The V end was cut by 0 bases, the J end by 5 bases, with 9 bases between. The length of the CDR3 is 14 residues. CDR3 DNA sequence: TGCGCCAGCAGCTTGGGGGGTAGCGACAATGAGCAGTTCTTC. Encoded protein: CASSLGGSDNEQFF.

The chain has TRBV6-6 and TRBJ2-2, with D unclear. The V end lost 2 bases, the J end lost 7 bases, and 11 bases lay between the germline ends. In germline, CDR1 is MNHNY, CDR2 SVGAGI (reference sequence). The length of the CDR3 is 14 residues. The CDR3 here is CASSYGRKVGELFF. The CDR3 DNA follows: TGTGCCAGCAGTTACGGGCGGAAAGTCGGGGAGCTGTTTTTT.

The chain carries TRBV12-3 or TRBV12-4 and TRBJ2-3; D not certain. The V and J ends lost 8 bases and 1 base respectively, with 13 bases between them. CDR3 length equals 14 residues. The CDR3 DNA reads TGTGCCAGCCGTTCGTTCACAGGCACAGATACGCAGTATTTT. It codes for CASRSFTGTDTQYF.

Notes on this clonotype: A much larger clonotype is one base distant, so this may be a read error. The chain combines TRBV28 with TRBJ1-2, with TRBD1 identical over 7 bases. The germline CDR1 and CDR2 sequences are MDHEN and SYDVKM. The J segment lost 2 bases and the V segment lost 6 bases, leaving 6 bases of the junction unmatched. The CDR3 is made up of 14 amino acids. The CDR3 nucleotides read TGTGCCAGCAGGCAACAGGGGATCAACTATGGCTACACCTTC. It yields the protein CASRQQGINYGYTF.

The sample holds a few counts of this clonotype. The chain combines TRBV20-1 with TRBJ2-7, with D unclear. Judging by the DNA end, TRBJ2-5 fits better; the J call may be wrong. The CDR3 extends over 12 amino acids. In germline, CDR1 is DFQATT, CDR2 SNEGSKA (reference sequence). In DNA, the CDR3 is TGCAGTGCTAGAGATAACATGGTGACCCAGTACTTC. As protein: CSARDNMVTQYF.